A single sample gave rise to the 27 T cell receptor beta chains below, sequenced in a study of T cell repertoires in cytomegalovirus infection. Their recognized antigens are unknown. TCRdb passed the reads through MiXCR, listing each CDR3 protein once. Here the sample spans some 700,000 distinct CDR3 sequences, roughly 33% being singletons. The sequencing here drew on cultured PBMCs, taken from culture after CMV antigen stimulation. These receptors were obtained from a human donor in good health (CMV status not recorded). Some clones in this sample may be carry-over from other donors' samples.

V and J are TRBV7-2 and TRBJ2-5, with D possibly being TRBD1 (6 bases). The V gene lost 6 bases and the J gene lost 5 bases, with 13 bases spanning the gap. The CDR3 runs 13 residues. Germline CDR1 SGHTA, CDR2 FQGNSA. This CDR3 is CASRALQGETQYF. The CDR3 DNA sequence: TGTGCCAGCAGGGCACTCCAGGGGGAGACCCAGTACTTC.

The chain has TRBV20-1 and TRBJ2-5, with D tentatively TRBD2 (8 bases). Germline CDR1 is DFQATT and CDR2 is SNEGSKA (reference sequence). The CDR3 runs to 17 residues. V lost 2 bases and J 5 bases, leaving 24 bases between the germline ends. The CDR3 protein is CSARRGGGRDRAETQYF. The CDR3 DNA reads as TGCAGTGCTAGACGGGGGGGGGGCCGCGACAGGGCGGAGACCCAGTACTTC.

The chain carries TRBV10-3 and TRBJ1-1; D perhaps matches TRBD1 (5 bases). V was clipped by 1 base and J by 2 bases, with 14 bases between them. This CDR3 has 16 amino acids. The germline V gene encodes CDR1 ENHRY and CDR2 SYGVKD. For the CDR3, the DNA is TGTGCCATCAGTGAGTTCGGGGGAAGGTCTAACACTGAAGCTTTCTTT. As protein: CAISEFGGRSNTEAFF.

In this sample, this clonotype turned up once. V and J are TRBV6-2 or TRBV6-3 and TRBJ2-1, with 9 bases matching TRBD2. The CDR3 is made up of 13 amino acids. Germline values: CDR1 MNHEY, CDR2 SVGEGT. With 7 bases clipped from V and 8 bases from J, the junction kept 6 bases outside the gene matches. The CDR3, as DNA: TGTGCCAGCACCCTTAGCGGGGGTCATGAGCAGTTCTTC. Its protein product is CASTLSGGHEQFF.

The gene calls are TRBV9 and TRBJ2-1, with D unresolved. Germline CDR1 and CDR2: SGDLS and YYNGEE. V lost 1 base, J lost 7 bases, and 12 bases lay in between. The CDR3 extends over 14 amino acids. The CDR3 loop is CASSVSGLLNEQFF. In nucleotides, the CDR3 is TGTGCCAGCAGCGTATCCGGTTTGCTGAATGAGCAGTTCTTC.

A few counts support this clonotype. The chain has TRBV5-1 and TRBJ2-7; D possibly corresponds to TRBD2 (6 bases). The CDR3 covers 14 residues. Germline V lookup: CDR1 SGHRS, CDR2 YFSETQ. V lost 4 bases and J lost 2, with 13 bases in between. The CDR3 region is CASSQSGFTYEQYF. CDR3 DNA: TGCGCCAGCAGCCAGAGCGGGTTTACCTACGAGCAGTACTTC. Full variable domain (remainder filled in from reference TRBV5-1 and TRBJ2-7): KAGVTQTPRYLIKTRGQQVTLSCSPISGHRSVSWYQQTPGQGLQFLFEYFSETQRNKGNFPGRFSGRQFSNSRSEMNVSTLELGDSALYLCASSQSGFTYEQYFGPGTRLTVT.

There are a few counts of this clonotype. This sequence joins TRBV7-2 and TRBJ2-5; 9 bases agree with TRBD2. Looked up from germline, CDR1 is SGHTA and CDR2 is FQGNSA. V lost 5 bases and J lost 2; bases outside the gene matches: 6. The CDR3 is made up of 15 amino acids. This chain's CDR3 is CASSLQTSGQETQYF. The CDR3 nucleotides read TGTGCCAGCAGCCTCCAGACTAGCGGACAAGAGACCCAGTACTTC.

V and J are TRBV19 and TRBJ2-5; tentative D call: TRBD2 (6 bases). The germline CDR1 and CDR2 sequences are LNHDA and SQIVND (reference sequence). V was trimmed by 5 bases and J by 5 bases, leaving 12 bases between them. The CDR3 is 13 amino acids. The CDR3 DNA reads TGTGCCAGTAGTCCCAGGGACTCGGAGACCCAGTACTTC. Translation: CASSPRDSETQYF.

This clonotype has only a few counts. This chain joins TRBV7-2 and TRBJ1-5; no reliable D call. V gave up 0 bases and J gave up 6 bases, with 9 bases separating them. The germline CDR1 and CDR2 sequences are SGHTA and FQGNSA. This CDR3 comprises 14 residues. DNA for the CDR3: TGTGCCAGCAGCTTAGCGCTCAACGGTCAGCCCCAGCATTTT. Translating gives CASSLALNGQPQHF.

V is TRBV10-3 and J is TRBJ2-3; TRBD2 aligns across 13 bases. This CDR3 has 16 amino acids. After removal of 6 bases from V and 2 bases from J, the junction contained 5 bases not matched to a gene. Per germline, CDR1 ENHRY and CDR2 SYGVKD. Here the CDR3 DNA reads TGTGCCATCAGGACGGGACTAGCGGGGACCACAGATACGCAGTATTTT. Protein: CAIRTGLAGTTDTQYF.

This clonotype was picked up many times. This chain joins TRBV12-5 and TRBJ1-1, with TRBD1 matching over 7 bases. V shed 2 bases, J shed 4 bases, and the junction held 1 base outside the gene matches. Germline V gene sequence: CDR1 LGHNT, CDR2 FRNRAP. The CDR3 is made up of 13 amino acids. The CDR3 reads CASGLSGGTEAFF. CDR3 sequence (DNA): TGTGCTAGTGGTTTGTCAGGGGGCACTGAAGCTTTCTTT. Filled out from reference TRBV12-5 and TRBJ1-1, the complete variable domain reads DARVTQTPRHKVTEMGQEVTMRCQPILGHNTVFWYRQTMMQGLELLAYFRNRAPLDDSGMPKDRFSAEMPDATLATLKIQPSEPRDSAVYFCASGLSGGTEAFFGQGTRLTVV.

The V gene is TRBV7-9, the J gene TRBJ1-6, with D possibly TRBD1 on 6 matching bases. Trimming shortened V by 3 bases and J by 2 bases, and 11 bases separated the two germline ends. CDR1 SEHNR and CDR2 FQNEAQ come from the germline V gene (reference sequence). The CDR3 has 16 amino acids. Here the CDR3 DNA reads TGTGCCAGCAGCTTCCAGGGGAGTGCCTATAATTCACCCCTCCACTTT. This sequence encodes CASSFQGSAYNSPLHF.

V usage is TRBV12-3 or TRBV12-4 and J usage is TRBJ1-5; no definite D call. The CDR3 runs 13 residues. Trimming stripped 4 bases from V and 4 bases from J, with 8 bases between. The CDR3 sequence: CASSSERNQPQHF. In nucleotides, the CDR3 is TGTGCCAGCAGTTCGGAAAGGAATCAGCCCCAGCATTTT.

This clonotype was found many times. V is TRBV7-2 and J is TRBJ2-5; TRBD1 might be the D (5 bases). The CDR3 runs to 13 residues. Germline-derived CDR1 and CDR2 are SGHTA and FQGNSA. The V end was cut by 10 bases, the J end by 2 bases, with 14 bases between. The CDR3 loop is CATARQHQETQYF. Written as DNA, the CDR3 is TGTGCCACAGCACGACAGCATCAAGAGACCCAGTACTTC.

This sequence joins TRBV20-1 and TRBJ2-3; D is ambiguous. The CDR3 is 13 residues long. The germline gives CDR1 DFQATT, CDR2 SNEGSKA (reference sequence). Trimming shortened V by 6 bases and J by 3 bases, and 13 bases separated the two germline ends. The CDR3 protein is CSAPLPATDTQYF. Written as DNA, the CDR3 is TGCAGTGCGCCTCTACCGGCAACAGATACGCAGTATTTT.

The sample holds many counts of this clonotype. CDR3 protein: CASSLEVGVVAFF. CDR3 in DNA: TGTGCCAGCAGCTTAGAGGTGGGAGTGGTGGCTTTCTTT. The chain links TRBV7-2 to TRBJ1-1; D is unclear. CDR1 and CDR2 from the germline V gene are SGHTA and FQGNSA. The V end lost 1 base, the J end lost 11 bases, and 14 bases lay between the germline ends. The CDR3 has 13 amino acids.

This clonotype was seen ten or more times. The V and J genes are TRBV6-1 and TRBJ2-7; D is unresolved. Germline values: CDR1 MNHNS, CDR2 SASEGT. CDR3 length equals 15 residues. V gave up 6 bases and J gave up 0 bases, with 15 bases separating them. The CDR3 coding sequence is TGTGCCAGCAGCATTCTTTTAGGCTACTCCTACGAGCAGTACTTC. Residues: CASSILLGYSYEQYF.

V usage is TRBV7-9 and J usage is TRBJ2-7; D possibly uses TRBD1 or TRBD2 (5 bases each). Trimming stripped 3 bases from V and 4 bases from J, with 10 bases between. The CDR3 runs to 13 residues. CDR1 is SEHNR, CDR2 FQNEAQ, per germline (reference sequence). The CDR3 here is CASSLGVQYEQYF. Written as DNA, the CDR3 is TGTGCCAGCAGCTTGGGGGTACAGTACGAGCAGTACTTC.

Points on this clonotype: Given a much more abundant clone one base away, this may be a read error. The chain joins TRBV7-9 to TRBJ1-2; the D gene is possibly TRBD1 (6 bases). From germline, CDR1 is SEHNR and CDR2 FQNEAQ (reference sequence). There are 13 residues in the CDR3. V lost 6 bases and J lost 4, with 12 bases in between. The CDR3 DNA reads as TGTGCCAGCAGTGGGGCAGGGGCCTATGGCTACACCTTC. Encoded protein: CASSGAGAYGYTF.

This clonotype was recorded a few times. This chain links TRBV15 with TRBJ2-6; D possibly corresponds to TRBD2 (5 bases). Trimming took 5 bases from V and 4 from J, leaving 12 bases between them. This CDR3 is 15 amino acids long. Germline V gene data show CDR1 as LNHNV and CDR2 as YYDKDF (reference sequence). CDR3 DNA sequence: TGTGCCACCAGCTCTCGCTCGGGGGGGGCCAACGTCCTGACTTTC. This encodes CATSSRSGGANVLTF.

The chain is built from TRBV3-1 and TRBJ2-2; D remains unclear. V was pared by 2 bases and J by 6 bases, with 16 bases between. CDR1 LGHDT and CDR2 YNNKEL come from the germline V gene (reference sequence). This CDR3 spans 16 amino acids. CDR3 DNA: TGTGCCAGCAGCCAACCTAAGGTCGCTGACCCCGGGGAGCTGTTTTTT. Protein sequence: CASSQPKVADPGELFF.

In its sample, this clonotype was seen a few times. J is TRBJ1-6 and V is TRBV27, with D hard to call. CDR1 and CDR2 from the germline V gene are MNHEY and SMNVEV (reference sequence). The CDR3 spans 13 residues. The ends were cut back, 6 bases at V and 6 bases at J, with 9 bases in the middle. The CDR3 bases are TGTGCCAGCAGCGGGCCCGGTAATTCACCCCTCCACTTT. This sequence encodes CASSGPGNSPLHF.

This clonotype was counted only a few times. The chain uses TRBV7-6 and TRBJ2-7, with TRBD2 matching 7 bases. Germline CDR1 SGHVS, CDR2 FNYEAQ. The CDR3 extends over 15 amino acids. V gave up 3 bases and J gave up 3 bases; unmatched junction bases: 8. CDR3 sequence (DNA): TGTGCCAGCAGCTTCGGCGGGGGAGTGATCTACGAGCAGTACTTC. It codes for CASSFGGGVIYEQYF.

The chain links TRBV6-2 or TRBV6-3 to TRBJ2-5; 7 positions agree with TRBD1. J was trimmed by 1 base and V by 2 bases; bases with no gene match: 7. The CDR3 loop spans 16 amino acids. Germline CDR1 is MNHEY and CDR2 is SVGEGT. Written as DNA, the CDR3 is TGTGCCAGCAGTTACCGACCGGGGACAGTCCAAGAGACCCAGTACTTC. Translated: CASSYRPGTVQETQYF.

The chain links TRBV12-3 or TRBV12-4 to TRBJ2-7; 10 bases are a match to TRBD1. V trimming: 6 bases; J trimming: 3 bases; junction bases outside the gene matches: 5. The CDR3 is made up of 14 amino acids. Written as DNA, the CDR3 is TGTGCCAGCAGCCGGGACAGGGGAGTCTACGAGCAGTACTTC. Protein product: CASSRDRGVYEQYF.

The chain recombines TRBV11-2 with TRBJ2-3, with D possibly matching TRBD2 (6 bases). V was trimmed by 5 bases and J by 1 base, leaving 16 bases between them. This CDR3 comprises 16 residues. Germline V gene lookup returns CDR1 SGHAT and CDR2 FQNNGV. The CDR3 DNA reads TGTGCCAGCAGCATACGGTCGGGAGCCCGCACAGATACGCAGTATTTT. The encoded protein is CASSIRSGARTDTQYF.

This clonotype was seen only a few times. The chain carries TRBV7-2 and TRBJ2-1; TRBD2 matches 15 bases. From germline, CDR1 is SGHTA and CDR2 FQGNSA. There are 16 residues in the CDR3. V gave up 2 bases and J gave up 10 bases; unmatched junction bases: 6. As DNA, the CDR3 is TGTGCCAGCAGCTTACAAGGACTAGCGGGAGGGCAGGAGCAGTTCTTC. It specifies CASSLQGLAGGQEQFF. Looking up the rest from reference TRBV7-2 and TRBJ2-1 gives the full variable domain: GAGVSQSPSNKVTEKGKDVELRCDPISGHTALYWYRQSLGQGLEFLIYFQGNSAPDKSGLPSDRFSAERTGGSVSTLTIQRTQQEDSAVYLCASSLQGLAGGQEQFFGPGTRLTVL.